This T cell receptor (beta chain) was captured by sequencing in a study of T cell responses to AZD1222 COVID-19 vaccine. Study-level findings and limits: A mostly white British donor set with more females was recruited, and clonal diversity was possibly underestimated. The study found Spike-specific TCR breadth and depth rose after two AZD1222 doses. CD4 TCRs covered the whole spike, strongest at regions 160-218 and 743-854.

Pooled in the analysis were second doses at about 4 or about 12 weeks. The CDR3 spans 14 residues. Germline V lookup: CDR1 SGHRS, CDR2 YFSETQ. V was clipped by 3 bases and J by 4 bases, with 11 bases between them. Details on this clone: Its antigen is currently unknown.

Profiled with immunoSEQ multiplex PCR; TCRdb holds only in-frame clones, not every one. The sample carries approximately 130,000 clones, around 90% recorded once. This clonotype was obtained from an adult who received the AZD1222 COVID-19 vaccine. Sequenced here: peripheral blood, sampled 28 days after the second AZD1222 dose. The chain recombines TRBV5-1 with TRBJ1-3; D is uncertain. The CDR3 loop reads CASSSDLRGNTIYF. CDR3 DNA: TGCGCCAGCAGCTCGGACCTCCGAGGAAACACCATATATTTT.